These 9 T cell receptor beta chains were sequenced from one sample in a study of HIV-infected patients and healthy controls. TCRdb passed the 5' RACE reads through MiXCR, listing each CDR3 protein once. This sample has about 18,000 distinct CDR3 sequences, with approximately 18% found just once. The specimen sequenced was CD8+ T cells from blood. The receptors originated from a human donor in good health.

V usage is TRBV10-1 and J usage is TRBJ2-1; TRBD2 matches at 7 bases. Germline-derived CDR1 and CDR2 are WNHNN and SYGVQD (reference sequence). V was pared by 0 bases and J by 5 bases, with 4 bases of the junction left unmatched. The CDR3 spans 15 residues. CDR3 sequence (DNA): TGCGCCAGCAGTGAGTCGTGGGGAGGGAACAATGAGCAGTTCTTC. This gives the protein CASSESWGGNNEQFF.

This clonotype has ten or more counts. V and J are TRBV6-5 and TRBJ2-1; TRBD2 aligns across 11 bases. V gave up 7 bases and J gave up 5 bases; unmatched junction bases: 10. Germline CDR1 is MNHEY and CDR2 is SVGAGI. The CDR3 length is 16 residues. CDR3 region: CASMGGGLAGNNEQFF. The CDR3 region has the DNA TGTGCCAGCATGGGGGGAGGACTAGCGGGTAACAATGAGCAGTTCTTC.

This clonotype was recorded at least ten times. This CDR3 is CASTDWGPNTEAFF. In nucleotides, the CDR3 is TGTGCCAGCACCGACTGGGGTCCTAACACTGAAGCTTTCTTT. This chain links TRBV6-2 or TRBV6-3 with TRBJ1-1; D is unresolved. Germline CDR1 MNHEY, CDR2 SVGEGT. The CDR3 length is 14 residues. V gave up 7 bases and J gave up 2 bases, with 14 bases separating them.

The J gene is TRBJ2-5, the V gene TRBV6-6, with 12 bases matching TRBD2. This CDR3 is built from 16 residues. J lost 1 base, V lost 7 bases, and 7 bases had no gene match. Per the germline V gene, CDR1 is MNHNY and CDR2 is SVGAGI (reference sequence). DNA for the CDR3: TGTGCCAGCACCAGACTAGCGGGGGAAACCCAAGAGACCCAGTACTTC. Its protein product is CASTRLAGETQETQYF.

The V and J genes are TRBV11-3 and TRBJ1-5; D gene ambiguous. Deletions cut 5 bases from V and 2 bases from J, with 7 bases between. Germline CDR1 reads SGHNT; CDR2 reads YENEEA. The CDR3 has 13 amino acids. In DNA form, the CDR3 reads TGTGCCAGCAGCCAATCGGGCAATCAGCCCCAGCATTTT. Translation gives CASSQSGNQPQHF.

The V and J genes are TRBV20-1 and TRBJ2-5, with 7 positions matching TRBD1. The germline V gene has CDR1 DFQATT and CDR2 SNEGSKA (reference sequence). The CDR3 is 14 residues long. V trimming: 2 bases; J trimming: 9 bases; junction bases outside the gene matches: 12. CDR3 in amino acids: CSARRDRAPMAQYF. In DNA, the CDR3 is TGCAGTGCTAGAAGAGACAGGGCCCCGATGGCCCAGTACTTC.

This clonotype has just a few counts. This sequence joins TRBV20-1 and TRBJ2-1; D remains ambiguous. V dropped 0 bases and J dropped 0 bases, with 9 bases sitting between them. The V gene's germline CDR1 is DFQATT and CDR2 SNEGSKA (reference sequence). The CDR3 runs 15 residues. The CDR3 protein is CSARDLQSSYNEQFF. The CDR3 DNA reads TGCAGTGCTAGAGATCTCCAGAGCTCCTACAATGAGCAGTTCTTC.

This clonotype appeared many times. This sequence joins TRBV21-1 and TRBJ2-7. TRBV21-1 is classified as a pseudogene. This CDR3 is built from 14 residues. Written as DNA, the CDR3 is TGTGCCAGCGAGCACAGCCGCACCTCCTACGAGCAGTACTTC. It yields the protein CASEHSRTSYEQYF.

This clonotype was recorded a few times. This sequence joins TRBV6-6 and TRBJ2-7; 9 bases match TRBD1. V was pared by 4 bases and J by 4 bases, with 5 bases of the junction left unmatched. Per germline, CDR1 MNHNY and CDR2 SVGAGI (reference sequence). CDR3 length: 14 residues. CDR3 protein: CASSFPGQGYEQYF. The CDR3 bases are TGTGCCAGCAGTTTCCCGGGACAGGGTTACGAGCAGTACTTC.